The 27 T cell receptor beta chains listed next were all sequenced from one sample in a study of response to subunit inactivated influenza vaccine. Each CDR3 protein is one row after TCRdb ran MiXCR on the RT-PCR reads. The sample comprises hundreds of thousands of distinct CDR3 sequences, 13% to 15% of which are singletons, and approximately 7.6% rests with the top ten. Specimen: PBMCs from blood, collected 14 to 15 days before vaccination. These receptors all come from a man aged 45-60 years who received an inactivated influenza vaccine.

This clonotype has more than one count but fewer than ten. The rearrangement uses TRBV24-1 and TRBJ2-1, with 10 positions matching TRBD2. Germline lookup yields CDR1 KGHDR and CDR2 SFDVKD. This CDR3 contains 16 residues. V shed 0 bases and J 6 bases; nucleotides not matched to a gene: 4. The CDR3 reads CATSDLERGGTNEQFF. DNA for the CDR3: TGTGCCACCAGTGATTTGGAGCGGGGGGGCACCAATGAGCAGTTCTTC.

This clonotype was observed a handful of times. The V and J genes are TRBV7-9 and TRBJ2-3; possible D gene TRBD1, 5 bases. CDR1 and CDR2 (germline): SEHNR, FQNEAQ (reference sequence). CDR3 length: 13 residues. Deletions cut 7 bases from V and 5 bases from J, with 13 bases between. The CDR3 DNA follows: TGTGCCAGCAACCAAGGGGTTCAAGATACGCAGTATTTT. Its translation is CASNQGVQDTQYF.

V gene TRBV7-6 combines with J gene TRBJ2-5; D uncertain. The CDR3 totals 15 residues. The germline V and J ends were trimmed by 1 base and 3 bases, with 12 bases remaining between them. In germline, CDR1 is SGHVS, CDR2 FNYEAQ. Here the CDR3 reads CASSLEFAEKETQYF. The DNA for the CDR3 is TGTGCCAGCAGCTTAGAATTCGCGGAAAAAGAGACCCAGTACTTC. The full variable domain, in which reference TRBV7-6 and TRBJ2-5 provide the parts outside the CDR3, is GAGVSQSPRYKVTKRGQDVALRCDPISGHVSLYWYRQALGQGPEFLTYFNYEAQQDKSGLPNDRFSAERPEGSISTLTIQRTEQRDSAMYRCASSLEFAEKETQYFGPGTRLLVL.

The J gene is TRBJ1-5, the V gene TRBV20-1, with D perhaps matching TRBD1 (6 bases). This CDR3 is built from 15 residues. V was trimmed by 1 base and J by 2 bases, leaving 12 bases between them. Germline CDR1 DFQATT, CDR2 SNEGSKA (reference sequence). The CDR3 reads CSARVGGSGNQPQHF. The CDR3 region has the DNA TGCAGTGCTAGAGTAGGGGGATCGGGCAATCAGCCCCAGCATTTT.

This clonotype was seen a handful of times. The rearrangement links TRBV20-1 to TRBJ2-1; 15 nucleotides match TRBD2. Unmatched junction bases numbered 7, after V lost 4 bases and J lost 0 bases. In germline, CDR1 is DFQATT, CDR2 SNEGSKA (reference sequence). The CDR3 loop spans 18 amino acids. The CDR3 DNA follows: TGCAGTGCTATTGGGACTAGCGGGAGGTCGAGCTCCTACAATGAGCAGTTCTTC. This translates into CSAIGTSGRSSSYNEQFF.

The chain combines TRBV7-6 with TRBJ2-5, with a tentative D call TRBD2 (5 bases). CDR1 is SGHVS, CDR2 FNYEAQ, per germline. This CDR3 is 13 amino acids long. The V gene lost 3 bases and the J gene lost 4 bases, with 9 bases spanning the gap. Here the CDR3 reads CASSFEGSETQYF. CDR3 DNA sequence: TGTGCCAGCAGCTTTGAGGGTTCAGAGACCCAGTACTTC.

In its sample, this clonotype was seen a few times. Here the CDR3 DNA reads TGTGCCAGCAGCCAGCTGGGAGTCGGAACTGAAGCTTTCTTT. This sequence encodes CASSQLGVGTEAFF. The chain employs TRBV4-2 and TRBJ1-1; D is ambiguous. The CDR3 spans 14 residues. Germline assignment: CDR1 LGHNA and CDR2 YNFKEQ. V gave up 3 bases and J gave up 5 bases, with 13 bases separating them.

The chain recombines TRBV9 with TRBJ1-1, with 7 bases matching TRBD1. Germline CDR1 and CDR2: SGDLS and YYNGEE. The CDR3 loop spans 13 amino acids. Trimming cost V 3 bases and J 8 bases; bases outside gene matches: 7. CDR3 protein: CASSAAGTDEAFF. The CDR3, as DNA: TGTGCCAGCAGCGCAGCAGGGACAGACGAAGCTTTCTTT.

This rearrangement joins TRBV7-2 to TRBJ2-7; TRBD2 agrees at 7 bases. In germline, CDR1 is SGHTA, CDR2 FQGNSA. This CDR3 is 13 amino acids long. The V gene end was trimmed by 6 bases and the J gene end by 3 bases; junction bases not matched to a gene: 5. The CDR3 loop reads CASRRGGGYEQYF. CDR3 coding DNA: TGTGCCAGCAGACGTGGGGGGGGCTACGAGCAGTACTTC.

The chain recombines TRBV6-1 with TRBJ2-1, with D unclear. The CDR3 sequence is 14 residues long. CDR1 MNHNS and CDR2 SASEGT come from the germline V gene. V lost 7 bases and J lost 0, with 10 bases in between. CDR3 nucleotides: TGTGCCAGCAAAGTCGGATCCTCCTACAATGAGCAGTTCTTC. It encodes CASKVGSSYNEQFF.

This clonotype was detected only a few times. The chain couples TRBV20-1 to TRBJ2-1; 9 nucleotides align to TRBD2. The germline V gene has CDR1 DFQATT and CDR2 SNEGSKA (reference sequence). The CDR3 has 16 residues. V shed 5 bases and J 8 bases; nucleotides not matched to a gene: 16. The CDR3 reads CSAGGTSSRGMDEQFF. The CDR3 DNA sequence: TGCAGTGCTGGGGGGACTAGCTCCAGAGGGATGGATGAGCAGTTCTTC.

The chain couples TRBV23-1 to TRBJ2-1; D call uncertain. TRBV23-1 belongs to the ORF category, with a function that is uncertain. V shed 1 base and J shed 0 bases, with 13 bases lying between them. The CDR3 covers 17 residues. CDR3 sequence reads: CASSQFCRKSSYNEQFF. The CDR3 DNA follows: TGCGCCAGCAGTCAATTTTGTCGGAAGAGCTCCTACAATGAGCAGTTCTTC.

This chain joins TRBV28 and TRBJ2-2; D may be TRBD1 (5 bases). Trimming shortened V by 4 bases and J by 3 bases, and 15 bases separated the two germline ends. Germline V lookup: CDR1 MDHEN, CDR2 SYDVKM. This CDR3 comprises 16 residues. The CDR3 region is CASSSTAMADTGELFF. The CDR3, as DNA: TGTGCCAGCAGTTCGACAGCAATGGCGGACACCGGGGAGCTGTTTTTT.

The V gene is TRBV20-1, the J gene TRBJ2-7, with D possibly matching TRBD2 (5 bases). Trimming stripped 5 bases from V and 2 bases from J, with 16 bases between. Germline-derived CDR1 and CDR2 are DFQATT and SNEGSKA (reference sequence). CDR3 size: 14 residues. CDR3 sequence: CSADGQRETYEQYF. DNA of the CDR3: TGCAGTGCTGATGGGCAAAGGGAGACCTACGAGCAGTACTTC.

The chain joins TRBV20-1 to TRBJ2-3; TRBD2 aligns across 11 bases. Germline V gene sequence: CDR1 DFQATT, CDR2 SNEGSKA (reference sequence). Germline trimming cut 1 base from V and 2 bases from J; bases unmatched to any gene: 5. The CDR3 has 16 amino acids. CDR3: CSARAGTSGATDTQYF. The CDR3 DNA is TGCAGTGCTAGAGCCGGGACTAGCGGAGCCACAGATACGCAGTATTTT.

This chain connects TRBV20-1 to TRBJ2-7; TRBD1 matches 8 bases. The J segment lost 1 base and the V segment lost 1 base, leaving 15 bases of the junction unmatched. The CDR3 is 18 residues long. Germline CDR1 is DFQATT and CDR2 is SNEGSKA (reference sequence). The CDR3 protein is CSARGIGRAWDRSYEQYF. For the CDR3, the DNA is TGCAGTGCTAGAGGCATCGGGCGAGCTTGGGACAGGTCCTACGAGCAGTACTTC.

This clonotype was detected a few times. V and J are TRBV4-3 and TRBJ2-5; D is uncertain. The CDR3 length is 13 residues. Per germline, CDR1 LGHNA and CDR2 YSLEER. Trimming took 4 bases from V and 5 from J, leaving 11 bases between them. The DNA of the CDR3 is TGCGCCAGCAGCCCCGGACCCTGGGAGACCCAGTACTTC. Amino acid sequence: CASSPGPWETQYF.

The V call is TRBV7-2, the J call TRBJ2-5, with 15 bases identical to TRBD2. Per the germline V gene, CDR1 is SGHTA and CDR2 is FQGNSA. The V segment lost 5 bases and the J segment 10 bases; nucleotides outside the gene matches: 8. The CDR3 contains 15 residues. The CDR3 reads CASSPGLAGGGGQYF. CDR3 DNA sequence: TGTGCCAGCAGCCCGGGACTAGCGGGGGGCGGGGGCCAGTACTTC. Supplemented by reference TRBV7-2 and TRBJ2-5, the full variable domain reads GAGVSQSPSNKVTEKGKDVELRCDPISGHTALYWYRQSLGQGLEFLIYFQGNSAPDKSGLPSDRFSAERTGGSVSTLTIQRTQQEDSAVYLCASSPGLAGGGGQYFGPGTRLLVL.

Only a few counts were recorded for this clonotype. The chain has TRBV5-1 and TRBJ2-7, with D possibly being TRBD1 (5 bases). Germline CDR1 reads SGHRS; CDR2 reads YFSETQ. V gave up 3 bases and J gave up 1 base, with 8 bases separating them. This CDR3 has 13 amino acids. The CDR3 sequence is CASSSQGSYEQYF. The CDR3 nucleotides read TGCGCCAGCAGCTCGCAGGGATCCTACGAGCAGTACTTC.

This chain uses TRBV6-5 with TRBJ2-2; TRBD2 matches at 9 bases. Germline CDR1 and CDR2: MNHEY and SVGAGI. The V segment lost 4 bases and the J segment 7 bases; nucleotides outside the gene matches: 7. The CDR3 loop spans 15 amino acids. The CDR3 region has the DNA TGTGCCAGCAGTTGGGGTAGCGGGAGTGGCGGGGAGCTGTTTTTT. This translates into CASSWGSGSGGELFF.

The rearrangement joins TRBV5-1 to TRBJ1-1; TRBD1 might be the D (6 bases). The germline V gene encodes CDR1 SGHRS and CDR2 YFSETQ. CDR3 length: 15 residues. The V end lost 0 bases, the J end lost 10 bases, and 19 bases lay between the germline ends. DNA for the CDR3: TGCGCCAGCAGCTTGGCCGGTGACAGGTCCGTTGGAGCTTTCTTT. This codes for CASSLAGDRSVGAFF.

This clonotype was seen at least ten times. The chain recombines TRBV7-9 with TRBJ1-2; tentative D call: TRBD1 (5 bases). Germline V gene data show CDR1 as SEHNR and CDR2 as FQNEAQ (reference sequence). Deletions cut 1 base from V and 5 bases from J, with 14 bases between. The CDR3 sequence is 15 residues long. CDR3 sequence reads: CASSLGTAWTYGYTF. The CDR3 nucleotides are TGTGCCAGCAGCTTAGGTACAGCCTGGACATATGGCTACACCTTC.

The rearrangement joins TRBV5-1 to TRBJ1-2; 8 positions agree with TRBD1. This CDR3 is built from 15 residues. With V trimmed by 4 bases and J by 0 bases, 5 bases remained unmatched. The germline V gene has CDR1 SGHRS and CDR2 YFSETQ. CDR3 coding DNA: TGCGCCAGCAGCCTCCGGGACAGGTCTAACTATGGCTACACCTTC. It encodes CASSLRDRSNYGYTF.

The genes are TRBV4-1 and TRBJ2-3; 7 bases line up with TRBD2. This CDR3 has 16 amino acids. Germline-derived CDR1 and CDR2 are MGHRA and YSYEKL. The trim removed 2 bases at V and 0 bases at J, leaving 5 bases unmatched. CDR3 sequence: CASSQPTSASTDTQYF. CDR3 DNA: TGCGCCAGCAGCCAACCCACTAGCGCCAGCACAGATACGCAGTATTTT.

In this sample, this clonotype turned up a few times. The rearrangement uses TRBV5-1 and TRBJ2-1; perhaps TRBD2 as D (6 bases). The CDR3 contains 16 residues. Germline V lookup: CDR1 SGHRS, CDR2 YFSETQ. Trimming took off 0 bases at V and 7 bases at J, with 17 bases between the two ends. The CDR3, as DNA: TGCGCCAGCAGCTTGGCTACCGGGACTGACACTAATGAGCAGTTCTTC. It encodes CASSLATGTDTNEQFF.

This clonotype was observed a handful of times. The chain uses TRBV6-1 and TRBJ2-7; maybe TRBD2 (6 bases). Germline assignment: CDR1 MNHNS and CDR2 SASEGT. This CDR3 is 17 amino acids long. The germline V and J ends were trimmed by 2 bases and 3 bases, with 20 bases remaining between them. The CDR3 sequence: CASSEILGGLKIYEQYF. The CDR3, as DNA: TGTGCCAGCAGTGAAATACTAGGAGGGTTGAAAATCTACGAGCAGTACTTC.

The chain joins TRBV11-1 to TRBJ1-2, with 8 nucleotides matching TRBD1. V lost 2 bases and J lost 3; bases outside the gene matches: 17. There are 19 residues in the CDR3. Germline CDR1 reads SGHAT; CDR2 reads FQDESV (reference sequence). CDR3 bases: TGTGCCAGCAGCTTACGATTATTTGACAGGGGCCCCGCACACTATGGCTACACCTTC. Amino acids: CASSLRLFDRGPAHYGYTF. The full variable domain, in which reference TRBV11-1 and TRBJ1-2 provide the parts outside the CDR3, is EAEVAQSPRYKITEKSQAVAFWCDPISGHATLYWYRQILGQGPELLVQFQDESVVDDSQLPKDRFSAERLKGVDSTLKIQPAELGDSAMYLCASSLRLFDRGPAHYGYTFGSGTRLTVV.